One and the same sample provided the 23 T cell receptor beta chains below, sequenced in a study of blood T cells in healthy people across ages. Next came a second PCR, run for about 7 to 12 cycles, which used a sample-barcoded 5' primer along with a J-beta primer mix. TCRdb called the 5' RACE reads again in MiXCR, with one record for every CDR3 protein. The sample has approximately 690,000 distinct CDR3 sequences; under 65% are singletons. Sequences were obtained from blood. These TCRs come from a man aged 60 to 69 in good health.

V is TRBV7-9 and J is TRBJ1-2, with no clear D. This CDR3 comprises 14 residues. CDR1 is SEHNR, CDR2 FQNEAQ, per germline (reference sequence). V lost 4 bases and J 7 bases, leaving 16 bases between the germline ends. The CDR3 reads CASSSKSGASGYTF. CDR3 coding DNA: TGTGCCAGCAGCTCTAAATCGGGTGCGTCTGGCTACACCTTC.

The CDR3 is CASSPIQGEYEQYF. CDR3 DNA: TGTGCCAGCTCACCCATACAGGGAGAGTACGAGCAGTACTTC. This chain joins TRBV18 and TRBJ2-7; the D gene is possibly TRBD1 (6 bases). The germline CDR1 and CDR2 sequences are KGHSH and LQKENI. CDR3 length: 14 residues. The V gene lost 3 bases and the J gene lost 4 bases, with 13 bases spanning the gap.

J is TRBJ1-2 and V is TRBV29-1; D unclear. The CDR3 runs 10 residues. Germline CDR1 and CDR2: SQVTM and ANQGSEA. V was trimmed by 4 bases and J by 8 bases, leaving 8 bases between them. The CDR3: CSVAGEGYTF. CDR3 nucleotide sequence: TGCAGCGTTGCCGGGGAGGGCTACACCTTC.

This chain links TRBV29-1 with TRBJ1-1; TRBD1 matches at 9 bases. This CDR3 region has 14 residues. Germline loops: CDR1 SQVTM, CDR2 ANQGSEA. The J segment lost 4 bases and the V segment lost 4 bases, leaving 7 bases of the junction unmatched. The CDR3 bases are TGCAGCGTTGCCCGACAGGGGGTGTTCACTGAAGCTTTCTTT. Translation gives CSVARQGVFTEAFF.

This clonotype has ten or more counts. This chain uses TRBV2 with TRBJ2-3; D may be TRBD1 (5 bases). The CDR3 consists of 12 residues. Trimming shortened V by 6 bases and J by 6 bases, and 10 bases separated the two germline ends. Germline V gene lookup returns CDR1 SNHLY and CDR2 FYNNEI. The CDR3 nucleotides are TGTGCCAGCAGAGGGGATGGGGATACGCAGTATTTT. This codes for CASRGDGDTQYF.

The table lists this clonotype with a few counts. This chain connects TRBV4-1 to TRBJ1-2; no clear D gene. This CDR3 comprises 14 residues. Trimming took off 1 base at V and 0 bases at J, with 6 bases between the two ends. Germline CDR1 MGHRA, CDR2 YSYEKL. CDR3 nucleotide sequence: TGCGCCAGCAGCCAAGCTGGCGCTAACTATGGCTACACCTTC. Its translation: CASSQAGANYGYTF.

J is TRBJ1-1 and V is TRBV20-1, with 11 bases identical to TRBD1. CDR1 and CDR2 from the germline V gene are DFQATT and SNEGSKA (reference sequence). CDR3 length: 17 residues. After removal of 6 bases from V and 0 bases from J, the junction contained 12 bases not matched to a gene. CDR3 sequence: CSAPTDRGRRVNTEAFF. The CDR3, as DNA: TGCAGTGCCCCCACGGACAGGGGGCGACGGGTGAACACTGAAGCTTTCTTT.

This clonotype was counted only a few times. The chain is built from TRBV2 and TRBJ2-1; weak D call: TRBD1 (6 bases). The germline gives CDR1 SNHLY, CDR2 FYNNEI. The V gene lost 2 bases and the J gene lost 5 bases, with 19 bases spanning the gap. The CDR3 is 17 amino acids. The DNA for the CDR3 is TGTGCCAGCAGTGAACCCAGAAACAGGGTATCGGACAATGAGCAGTTCTTC. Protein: CASSEPRNRVSDNEQFF.

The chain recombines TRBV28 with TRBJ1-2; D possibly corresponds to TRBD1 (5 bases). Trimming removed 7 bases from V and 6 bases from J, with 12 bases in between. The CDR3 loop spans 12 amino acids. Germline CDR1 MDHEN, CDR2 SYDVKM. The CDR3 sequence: CASTTTADGYTF. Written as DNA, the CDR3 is TGTGCCAGCACTACGACAGCCGATGGCTACACCTTC.

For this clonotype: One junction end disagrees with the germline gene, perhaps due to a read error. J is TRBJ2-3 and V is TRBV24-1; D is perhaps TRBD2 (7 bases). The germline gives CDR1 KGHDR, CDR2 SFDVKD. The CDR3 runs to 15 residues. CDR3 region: CATSDRAGDTGTQYF. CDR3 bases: TGTGCCACCAGTGACCGGGCGGGGGACACAGGTACGCAGTATTTT.

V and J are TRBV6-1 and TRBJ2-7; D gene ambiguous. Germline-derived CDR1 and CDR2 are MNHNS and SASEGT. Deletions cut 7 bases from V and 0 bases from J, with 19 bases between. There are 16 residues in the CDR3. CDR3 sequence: CASNPVVISTSYEQYF. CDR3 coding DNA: TGTGCCAGCAACCCCGTGGTTATCTCGACCTCCTACGAGCAGTACTTC.

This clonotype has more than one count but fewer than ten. The CDR3 spells CASSLAGPFLGTQYF. In DNA, the CDR3 is TGCGCCAGCAGCTTGGCCGGTCCATTCTTAGGGACCCAGTACTTC. The V call is TRBV5-1, the J call TRBJ2-5; no firm D call. With 0 bases removed from V and 7 bases from J, the gap between germline ends came to 16 bases. The CDR3 has 15 amino acids. Germline lookup yields CDR1 SGHRS and CDR2 YFSETQ.

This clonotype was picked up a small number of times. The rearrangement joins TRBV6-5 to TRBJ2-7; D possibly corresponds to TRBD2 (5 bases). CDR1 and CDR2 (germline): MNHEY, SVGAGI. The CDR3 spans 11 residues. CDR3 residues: CATGSSYEQYF. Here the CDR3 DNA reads TGTGCTACGGGGAGTTCCTACGAGCAGTACTTC.

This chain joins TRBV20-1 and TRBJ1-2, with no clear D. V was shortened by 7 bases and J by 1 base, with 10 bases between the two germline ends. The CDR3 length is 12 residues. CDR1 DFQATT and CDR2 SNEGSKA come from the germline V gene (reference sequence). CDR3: CSVPDGNYGYTF. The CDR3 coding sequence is TGCAGTGTCCCGGACGGTAACTATGGCTACACCTTC.

CDR3 sequence (DNA): TGTGCCAGCAAAGGGGTGGAGGCCCAGTACTTC. Translated, it gives CASKGVEAQYF. The chain has TRBV21-1 and TRBJ2-5; the table calls TRBD1, which could not be checked here. TRBV21-1 is reported as a pseudogene. The CDR3 is 11 residues long.

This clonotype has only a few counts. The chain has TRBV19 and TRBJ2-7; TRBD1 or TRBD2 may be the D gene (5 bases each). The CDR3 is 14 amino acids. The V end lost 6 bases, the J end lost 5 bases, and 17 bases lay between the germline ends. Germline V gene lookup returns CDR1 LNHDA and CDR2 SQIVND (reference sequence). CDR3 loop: CASRPGTDWDEQYF. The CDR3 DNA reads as TGTGCCAGTAGACCCGGGACGGACTGGGACGAGCAGTACTTC. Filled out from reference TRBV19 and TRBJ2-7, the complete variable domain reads DGGITQSPKYLFRKEGQNVTLSCEQNLNHDAMYWYRQDPGQGLRLIYYSQIVNDFQKGDIAEGYSVSREKKESFPLTVTSAQKNPTAFYLCASRPGTDWDEQYFGPGTRLTVT.

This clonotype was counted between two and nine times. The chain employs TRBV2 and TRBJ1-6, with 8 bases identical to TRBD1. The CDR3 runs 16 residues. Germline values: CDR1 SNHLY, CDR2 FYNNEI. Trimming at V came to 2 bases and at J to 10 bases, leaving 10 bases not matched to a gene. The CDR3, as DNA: TGTGCCAGCAGTGAAAGGGGACAGGAAGGAGGATCACCCCTCCACTTT. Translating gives CASSERGQEGGSPLHF. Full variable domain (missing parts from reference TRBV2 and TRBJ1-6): EPEVTQTPSHQVTQMGQEVILRCVPISNHLYFYWYRQILGQKVEFLVSFYNNEISEKSEIFDDQFSVERPDGSNFTLKIRSTKLEDSAMYFCASSERGQEGGSPLHFGNGTRLTVT.

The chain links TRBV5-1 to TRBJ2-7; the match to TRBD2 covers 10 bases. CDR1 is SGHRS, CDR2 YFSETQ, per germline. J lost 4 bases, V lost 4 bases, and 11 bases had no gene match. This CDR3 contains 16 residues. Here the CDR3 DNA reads TGCGCCAGCAGCGAATCGGTAGCGGGGGGCCTATACGAGCAGTACTTC. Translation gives CASSESVAGGLYEQYF.

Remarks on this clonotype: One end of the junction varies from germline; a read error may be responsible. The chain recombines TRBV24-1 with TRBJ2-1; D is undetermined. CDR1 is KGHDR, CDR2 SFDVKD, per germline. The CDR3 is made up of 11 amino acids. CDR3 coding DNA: TGTACCACCAGTGAGACGGCGCATTGGTTCTTC. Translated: CTTSETAHWFF.

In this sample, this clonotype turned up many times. The CDR3: CSARVGLAQETQYF. CDR3 nucleotides: TGCAGTGCTAGAGTGGGCCTAGCTCAAGAGACCCAGTACTTC. V gene TRBV20-1 combines with J gene TRBJ2-5, with D perhaps TRBD2 (5 bases). The CDR3 runs to 14 residues. Per germline, CDR1 DFQATT and CDR2 SNEGSKA (reference sequence). The V end was cut by 1 base, the J end by 2 bases, with 11 bases between.

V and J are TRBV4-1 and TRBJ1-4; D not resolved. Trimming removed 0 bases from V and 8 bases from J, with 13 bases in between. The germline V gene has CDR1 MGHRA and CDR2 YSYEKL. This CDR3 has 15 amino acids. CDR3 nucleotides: TGCGCCAGCAGCCAAGACGGAATAGTTGGAGAAAAACTGTTTTTT. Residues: CASSQDGIVGEKLFF.

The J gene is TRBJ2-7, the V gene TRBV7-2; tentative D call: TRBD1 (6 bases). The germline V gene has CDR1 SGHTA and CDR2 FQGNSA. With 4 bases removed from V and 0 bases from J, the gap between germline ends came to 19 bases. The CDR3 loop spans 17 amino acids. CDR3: CASSSLLTGHLSYEQYF. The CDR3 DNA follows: TGTGCCAGCAGCTCGCTCCTAACAGGGCACCTCTCCTACGAGCAGTACTTC.

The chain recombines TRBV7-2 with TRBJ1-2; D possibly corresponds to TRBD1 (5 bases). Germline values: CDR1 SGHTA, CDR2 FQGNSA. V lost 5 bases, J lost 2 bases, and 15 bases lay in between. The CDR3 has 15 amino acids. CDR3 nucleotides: TGTGCCAGCAGCACCAGGGCCTCAGGCAACTATGGCTACACCTTC. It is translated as CASSTRASGNYGYTF.